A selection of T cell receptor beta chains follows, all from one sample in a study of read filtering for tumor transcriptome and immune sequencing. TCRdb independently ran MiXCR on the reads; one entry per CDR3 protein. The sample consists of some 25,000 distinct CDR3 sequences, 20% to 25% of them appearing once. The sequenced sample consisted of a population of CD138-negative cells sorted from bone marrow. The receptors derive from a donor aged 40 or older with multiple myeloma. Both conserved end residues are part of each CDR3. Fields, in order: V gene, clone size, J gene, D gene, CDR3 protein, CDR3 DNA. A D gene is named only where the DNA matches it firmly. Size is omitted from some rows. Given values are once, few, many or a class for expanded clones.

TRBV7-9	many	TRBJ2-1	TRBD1	CASSLFFGTGGVSGNEQFF	TGTGCCAGCAGCTTATTCTTCGGGACAGGGGGCGTTTCGGGCAATGAGCAGTTCTTC
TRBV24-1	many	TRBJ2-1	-	CATSLGQKVSEQFF	TGTGCCACCAGTCTAGGGCAGAAGGTCAGTGAGCAGTTCTTC
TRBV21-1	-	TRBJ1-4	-	CASARQATNEKLFF	TGTGCCAGCGCACGACAGGCAACTAATGAAAAACTGTTTTTT
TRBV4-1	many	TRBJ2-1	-	CASSQDGRSHYNEQFF	TGCGCCAGCAGCCAAGATGGGCGGAGCCACTACAATGAGCAGTTCTTC
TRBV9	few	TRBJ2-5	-	CASSVGELVRETQYF	TGTGCCAGCAGCGTAGGGGAGTTGGTAAGGGAGACCCAGTACTTC
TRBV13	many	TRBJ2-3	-	CASSLKRVASTDTQYF	TGTGCCAGCAGCTTGAAGCGGGTGGCTAGCACAGATACGCAGTATTTT
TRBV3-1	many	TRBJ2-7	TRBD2	CASSPRLAGMYYEQYF	TGTGCCAGCAGCCCACGACTAGCGGGGATGTACTACGAGCAGTACTTC
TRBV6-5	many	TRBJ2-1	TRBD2	CASSYASGNNEQFF	TGTGCCAGCAGTTACGCTAGCGGAAACAATGAGCAGTTCTTC
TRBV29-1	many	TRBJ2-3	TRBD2	CSVEGTSGTDTQYF	TGCAGCGTTGAAGGGACTAGCGGCACAGATACGCAGTATTTT
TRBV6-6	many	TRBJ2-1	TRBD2	CASWQDPRWEGLVNEQFF	TGTGCCAGCTGGCAGGATCCGCGCTGGGAGGGTTTGGTCAATGAGCAGTTCTTC
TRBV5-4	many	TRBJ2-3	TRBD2	CASRKTSSGTDTQYF	TGTGCCAGCAGGAAGACTAGCTCGGGCACAGATACGCAGTATTTT
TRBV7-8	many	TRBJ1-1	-	CASSLGLLNTEAFF	TGTGCCAGCAGCTTAGGACTTCTGAACACTGAAGCTTTCTTT
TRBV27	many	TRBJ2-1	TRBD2	CASSLPSGVGDEQFF	TGTGCCAGCAGTCTCCCTAGCGGGGTGGGCGATGAGCAGTTCTTC
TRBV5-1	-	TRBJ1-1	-	CASSSVQKTEAFF	TGCGCCAGCAGCTCGGTACAGAAAACTGAAGCTTTCTTT
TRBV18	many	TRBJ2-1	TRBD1	CASSRDRGSDNEQFF	TGTGCCAGCTCACGGGACAGGGGGAGTGACAATGAGCAGTTCTTC
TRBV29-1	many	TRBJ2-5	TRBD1	CSVSQGVETQYF	TGCAGCGTTAGCCAGGGGGTCGAGACCCAGTACTTC
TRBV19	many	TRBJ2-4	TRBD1	CASGTGRSNIQYF	TGTGCCAGCGGGACAGGGAGAAGTAACATTCAGTACTTC
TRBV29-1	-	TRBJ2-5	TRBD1	CSVDRGMEAQHF	TGCAGCGTGGACAGGGGAATGGAGGCCCAGCACTTC
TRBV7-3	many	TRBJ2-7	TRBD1	CASSPTGTASYEQYF	TGTGCCAGCAGCCCAACAGGGACAGCGTCCTACGAGCAGTACTTC
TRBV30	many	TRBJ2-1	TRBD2	CAWGRGLAYNEQFF	TGTGCCTGGGGCAGAGGACTAGCGTACAATGAGCAGTTCTTC
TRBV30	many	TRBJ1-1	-	CARTVALNTEAFF	TGTGCCCGCACGGTGGCATTGAACACTGAAGCTTTCTTT
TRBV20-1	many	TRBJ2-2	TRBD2	CSARTAGGSGELFF	TGCAGTGCTAGGACGGCGGGGGGGTCCGGGGAGCTGTTTTTT
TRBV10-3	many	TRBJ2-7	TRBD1	CAIRGTGGLRNEQYF	TGTGCCATCAGAGGGACAGGGGGCCTAAGGAACGAGCAGTACTTC
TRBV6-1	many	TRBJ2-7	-	CASRLVAYEQYF	TGTGCCAGCCGCCTTGTGGCCTACGAGCAGTACTTC
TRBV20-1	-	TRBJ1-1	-	CSARDQATGYTEAFF	TGCAGTGCTAGAGATCAAGCGACAGGCTACACTGAAGCTTTCTTT
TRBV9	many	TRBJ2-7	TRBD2	CASSGGPGAGNYEQYF	TGTGCCAGCAGCGGAGGGCCCGGAGCGGGGAACTACGAGCAGTACTTC
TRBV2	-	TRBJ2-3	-	CASSEALRRSTDTQYF	TGTGCCAGCAGTGAAGCCCTACGCCGGAGCACAGATACGCAGTATTTT
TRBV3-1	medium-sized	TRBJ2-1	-	CASSQEGPNEQFF	TGTGCCAGCAGCCAAGAGGGTCCCAATGAGCAGTTCTTC
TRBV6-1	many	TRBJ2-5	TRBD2	CASSDYQGTSAETQYF	TGTGCCAGCAGTGATTACCAGGGGACTAGCGCAGAGACCCAGTACTTC
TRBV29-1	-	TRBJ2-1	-	CGVVDNEQFF	TGCGGCGTGGTGGACAATGAGCAGTTCTTC
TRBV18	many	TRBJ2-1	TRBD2	CASSPGLAGDNEQFF	TGTGCCAGCTCACCAGGCCTAGCGGGAGATAATGAGCAGTTCTTC
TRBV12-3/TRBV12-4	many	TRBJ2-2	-	CASSLNPSTGELFF	TGTGCCAGCAGTTTAAACCCGAGCACCGGGGAGCTGTTTTTT
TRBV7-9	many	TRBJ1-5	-	CASSPDGPGQPQHF	TGTGCCAGCAGCCCCGACGGCCCCGGTCAGCCCCAGCATTTT
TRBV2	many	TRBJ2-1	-	CATHWAANEQFF	TGTGCCACCCACTGGGCTGCGAATGAGCAGTTCTTC
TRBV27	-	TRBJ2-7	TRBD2	CASNLAGRQYF	TGTGCCAGCAACCTAGCGGGAAGGCAGTACTTC
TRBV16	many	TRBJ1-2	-	CASSLGRNYGYTF	TGTGCCAGCAGCCTTGGACGGAACTATGGCTACACCTTC
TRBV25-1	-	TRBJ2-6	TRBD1	CASIPEGTGAGANVLTF	TGTGCCAGCATCCCTGAGGGGACAGGAGCAGGGGCCAACGTCCTGACTTTC
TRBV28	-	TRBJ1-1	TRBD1	CASSGQGARNTEAFF	TGTGCCAGCAGTGGACAGGGGGCGCGGAACACTGAAGCTTTCTTT
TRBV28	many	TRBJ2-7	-	CASRKNWDGSYEQYF	TGTGCCAGCAGGAAAAACTGGGACGGATCCTACGAGCAGTACTTC
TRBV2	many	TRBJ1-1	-	CASSTHGEGTEAFF	TGTGCCAGCAGTACCCACGGGGAAGGCACTGAAGCTTTCTTT
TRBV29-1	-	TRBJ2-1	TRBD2	CSAPGLAFYNEQFF	TGCAGCGCACCGGGACTAGCATTTTACAATGAGCAGTTCTTC
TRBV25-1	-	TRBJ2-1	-	CAGSPGDEQFF	TGTGCCGGCAGTCCGGGGGACGAGCAGTTCTTC
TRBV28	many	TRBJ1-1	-	CASSLPGSVTEAFF	TGTGCCAGCAGTTTACCGGGGTCGGTAACTGAAGCTTTCTTT
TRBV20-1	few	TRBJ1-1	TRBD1	CSARDFDRGTTEAFF	TGCAGTGCTAGAGATTTTGACAGGGGAACCACTGAAGCTTTCTTT
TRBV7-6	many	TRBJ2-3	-	CASSLATGATDTQYF	TGTGCCAGCAGCTTAGCGACGGGAGCCACAGATACGCAGTATTTT
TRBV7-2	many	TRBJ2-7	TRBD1	CASSRYLRGSYEQYF	TGTGCCAGCAGCCGCTATCTCAGGGGGTCCTACGAGCAGTACTTC
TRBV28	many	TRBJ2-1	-	CASSSGLLEQFF	TGTGCCAGCAGCTCGGGACTGCTTGAGCAGTTCTTC
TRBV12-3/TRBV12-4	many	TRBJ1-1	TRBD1	CASSPGGYTEAFF	TGTGCCAGCAGTCCAGGGGGCTACACTGAAGCTTTCTTT
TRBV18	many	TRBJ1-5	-	CASSPDIRGGQPQHF	TGTGCCAGCTCCCCTGATATCAGGGGTGGACAGCCCCAGCATTTT
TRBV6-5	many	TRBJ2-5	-	CASSYSGAETQYF	TGTGCCAGCAGTTACTCGGGGGCCGAGACCCAGTACTTC
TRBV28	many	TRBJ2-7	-	CASSLVGYTYEQYF	TGTGCCAGCAGTTTGGTAGGCTACACCTACGAGCAGTACTTC
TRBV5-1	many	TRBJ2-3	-	CASSRVGGSLSDTQYF	TGCGCCAGCAGCCGAGTCGGAGGGAGTTTATCAGATACGCAGTATTTT
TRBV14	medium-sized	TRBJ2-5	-	CASSHPAGETQYF	TGTGCCAGCAGCCATCCGGCGGGAGAGACCCAGTACTTC